A selection of T cell receptor beta chains follows, all from one sample in a study of T cell clusters in autoimmune cytopenias. TCRdb re-called the multiplex PCR reads; one entry per CDR3 protein, DNA not given. The sample data list 7,700 or so distinct CDR3 sequences. The sample comprised peripheral blood. The receptors were sampled from a human donor with an autoimmune cytopenia or autoimmune hepatitis (not recorded which). Both conserved end residues are part of each CDR3. Where a row states a size, it is once, few, many or the class of an expanded clone; other rows omit it.

j_call,v_call,clone_size,cdr3_aa
TRBJ1-3,TRBV5-6,-,CASSRGDLSGNTIYF
TRBJ2-2,TRBV5-5,medium-sized,CASTQRLAANTGELFF
TRBJ1-2,TRBV5-1,-,CASSISTRGASLRGYTF
TRBJ2-3,TRBV20-1,-,CSAFPGGASDTQYF
TRBJ2-7,TRBV27,medium-sized,CASSQGLDAYEQYF
TRBJ2-1,TRBV5-6,-,CASSLFGTGGMHEQFF
TRBJ2-5,TRBV6-1,-,CASRPWTSGGQGTQYF
TRBJ2-2,TRBV20-1,-,CSARVGVAGATYTNTGELFF
TRBJ1-1,TRBV5-4,-,CASSLGGKNTEAFF
TRBJ2-3,TRBV5-1,-,CASSPRATSGRSNTQYF
TRBJ2-3,TRBV12-3/TRBV12-4,-,CASSTSSGSTDTQYF
TRBJ2-7,TRBV7-9,-,CASSLATGGAQYF
TRBJ1-5,TRBV19,medium-sized,CASRPTGSYSNQPQHF
TRBJ2-1,TRBV12-3/TRBV12-4,-,CASSYGTGGVYNEQFF
TRBJ2-1,TRBV5-6,medium-sized,CASSARTDSYNEQFF
TRBJ1-6,TRBV7-4,-,CASSLQLPSSYNSPLHF
TRBJ2-7,TRBV6-5,medium-sized,CASSETWTESYEQYF
TRBJ2-2,TRBV20-1,-,CSAREAHTVPGELFF
TRBJ1-1,TRBV10-3,-,CAISELGEAFF
TRBJ1-6,TRBV5-1,-,CASSLTGPNSPLHF
TRBJ2-7,TRBV6-1,-,CASSEPFHQAGGTYEQYF
TRBJ1-5,TRBV20-1,-,CSASLGVGNQPQHF
TRBJ1-2,TRBV5-5,-,CASSLGGQPTTNYGYTF
TRBJ1-1,TRBV18,-,CASSGNTEAFF
TRBJ2-5,TRBV7-6,medium-sized,CASSLSGLAGVVQYF
TRBJ1-3,TRBV12-3/TRBV12-4,-,CASSPTGQGDLGNTIYF
TRBJ2-7,TRBV18,-,CASSPRRTKGASYEQYF
TRBJ2-3,TRBV5-4,-,CASSLEVDRGRDTQYF
TRBJ1-1,TRBV10-3,medium-sized,CAIKGQAMNTEAFF
TRBJ1-2,TRBV30,medium-sized,CANGRTGGSYGYTF
TRBJ1-1,TRBV18,-,CASSAAGTHTEAFF
TRBJ2-1,TRBV19,medium-sized,CATQYSGGGSYNEQFF
TRBJ2-2,TRBV6-5,-,CASSYSMGVGLAGELFF
TRBJ2-1,TRBV6-5,medium-sized,CASTVTSGGGNEQFF
TRBJ2-2,TRBV19,-,CASRSPGHNTGELFF
TRBJ2-2,TRBV19,medium-sized,CASSIDRGDTGELFF
TRBJ1-2,TRBV19,medium-sized,CASSTAGTGGYGYTF
TRBJ2-1,TRBV29-1,medium-sized,CSAARVGGYNEQFF
TRBJ2-2,TRBV7-2,-,CASSYRDTVTGELFF
TRBJ2-3,TRBV6-4,medium-sized,CASSERLPTDTQYF
TRBJ1-3,TRBV6-5,medium-sized,CASSYSILASSGNTIYF
TRBJ2-2,TRBV30,medium-sized,CAWSVREGGELFF
TRBJ1-2,TRBV5-6,-,CASSLVLGRSSTSTF
TRBJ2-1,TRBV6-5,medium-sized,CASRRLAGGGNEQFF
TRBJ2-7,TRBV12-3/TRBV12-4,medium-sized,CASSTGTGVRQYF
TRBJ2-3,TRBV29-1,-,CSVEGLAGDTQYF
TRBJ1-4,TRBV12-3/TRBV12-4,-,CASSPRLPNEKLFF
TRBJ2-1,TRBV19,medium-sized,CASSITSASGVEQFF
TRBJ1-6,TRBV30,medium-sized,CAWSTGAYNSPLHF
TRBJ2-1,TRBV5-4,medium-sized,CASSLTSGGSSYNEQFF
TRBJ2-7,TRBV6-1,-,CASTPGTGGRYEQYF
TRBJ2-1,TRBV11-2,-,CASSLVPLATQDKFF
TRBJ2-3,TRBV18,medium-sized,CASSPTSTDTQYF
TRBJ2-7,TRBV20-1,medium-sized,CSAREPGTAYEQYF
TRBJ1-6,TRBV27,medium-sized,CASSQGVPPLHF
TRBJ1-5,TRBV20-1,-,CSAAPGQHQPQHF
TRBJ2-3,TRBV19,-,CASISTGHGTQYF
TRBJ1-1,TRBV5-4,-,CASSFPRGRATEAFF
TRBJ1-1,TRBV6-5,-,CASRRRQGGVTNTEAFF